Listed here are 4 T cell receptor beta chains from one sample, sequenced in a study of T-cell memory formation after mild COVID-19. TCRdb ran MiXCR on the 5' RACE reads and lists one entry per CDR3 protein. The table shows some 440,000 distinct CDR3 sequences, with around a quarter occurring only once. Sequenced: PBMCs or a T cell subset sorted from them (not recorded which). These receptors came from an adult woman who had mild COVID-19 (a few samples of this study predate the infection). Cell type and time point are not known.

This clonotype has a count of ten or more. The chain couples TRBV6-5 to TRBJ2-7, with D hard to call. This CDR3 is built from 12 residues. The V gene's germline CDR1 is MNHEY and CDR2 SVGAGI. V shed 2 bases and J shed 2 bases, with 4 bases lying between them. CDR3 sequence: CASSYGPYEQYF. CDR3 nucleotide sequence: TGTGCCAGCAGTTACGGACCCTACGAGCAGTACTTC.

Only a few counts were recorded for this clonotype. The chain uses TRBV5-5 and TRBJ2-2; the D gene is possibly TRBD2 (5 bases). There are 15 residues in the CDR3. Per the germline V gene, CDR1 is SGHKS and CDR2 is YYEKEE (reference sequence). The V end was cut by 3 bases, the J end by 5 bases, with 14 bases between. In DNA form, the CDR3 reads TGTGCCAGCAGCTCCGAGCGGCGGATAACCGGGGAGCTGTTTTTT. Translating gives CASSSERRITGELFF.

The V and J genes are TRBV10-3 and TRBJ2-3; TRBD2 agrees at 8 bases. The CDR3 is 13 residues long. Germline V gene sequence: CDR1 ENHRY, CDR2 SYGVKD. The junction had 2 bases not matched to a gene; V was cut back by 7 bases and J by 2 bases. CDR3 loop: CAIKGLATDTQYF. The CDR3 DNA reads TGTGCCATCAAAGGACTAGCCACAGATACGCAGTATTTT.

V and J are TRBV12-3 or TRBV12-4 and TRBJ2-2, with TRBD2 as a possible D gene (5 bases). The CDR3 loop spans 15 amino acids. The chain's CDR3 is CARSLPGRGTGELFF. CDR3 DNA: TGTGCACGGAGCCTGCCGGGCCGAGGGACCGGGGAGCTGTTTTTT.